The 5 T cell receptor beta chains below come from one sample, sequenced in a study of shared clonotypes between healthy human individuals. Assay: immunoSEQ multiplex PCR; the TCRdb copy retains only in-frame clones and omits some. The table has 2 million to 2.5 million clones, 93% seen once. The sequenced sample consisted of naive CD4+ T cells from PBMCs. As for subset: CD45RA+ positively selected. These receptors all come from a man aged 18 to 35 in good health. Some clones in this sample may be carry-over from other donors' samples.

This chain links TRBV14 with TRBJ2-3; TRBD2 agrees at 8 bases. Germline-derived CDR1 and CDR2 are SGHDN and FVKESK. V lost 0 bases, J lost 5 bases, and 7 bases stayed unmatched. There are 16 residues in the CDR3. CDR3 DNA sequence: TGTGCCAGCAGCCAAGATTGGAGTAGCGGGAAAGATACGCAGTATTTT. The encoded protein is CASSQDWSSGKDTQYF.

CDR3 sequence reads: CASSLVGLPYEAQYF. The DNA for the CDR3 is TGTGCCAGCAGCTTAGTAGGCCTACCCTACGAGGCCCAGTACTTC. V gene TRBV7-9 combines with J gene TRBJ2-5; no clear D. The CDR3 is made up of 15 amino acids. Per the germline V gene, CDR1 is SEHNR and CDR2 is FQNEAQ (reference sequence). Trimming removed 1 base at V and 9 bases at J, with 18 bases between.

The table lists this clone with a few counts. This chain's CDR3 is CASSPRRRGVAFF. The DNA of the CDR3 is TGTGCCAGCAGTCCCCGGCGGCGAGGCGTAGCTTTCTTT. V gene TRBV28 combines with J gene TRBJ1-1; D ambiguous. Germline V gene sequence: CDR1 MDHEN, CDR2 SYDVKM. This CDR3 has 13 amino acids. The V end lost 5 bases, the J end lost 10 bases, and 17 bases lay between the germline ends.

The chain employs TRBV28 and TRBJ1-4; D not resolved. Germline V gene data show CDR1 as MDHEN and CDR2 as SYDVKM. The germline V and J ends were trimmed by 6 bases and 1 base, with 21 bases remaining between them. CDR3 length: 18 residues. CDR3 sequence reads: CASSQRSGRRGTNEKLFF. CDR3 DNA sequence: TGTGCCAGCAGCCAACGCTCCGGTCGGCGGGGAACTAATGAAAAACTGTTTTTT.

The chain recombines TRBV5-8 with TRBJ1-2; D might be TRBD1 (5 bases). The CDR3 spans 15 residues. Germline lookup yields CDR1 SGHTS and CDR2 YDEGEE. Trimming stripped 4 bases from V and 3 bases from J, with 16 bases between. The CDR3 coding sequence is TGTGCCAGCAGCCCTTCGGGCAGGGTGGACTATGGCTACACCTTC. Protein sequence: CASSPSGRVDYGYTF.